These 8 T cell receptor beta chains came from one sample sequenced in a study of T cell repertoires in cytomegalovirus infection. TCRdb used MiXCR to reprocess the reads, holding one entry per CDR3 protein. Among fewer than 550,000 distinct CDR3 sequences listed, 26% were seen once. The source material was PBMCs. The origin of the receptors is a human donor in good health (CMV status not recorded). Some clones in this sample may be carry-over from other donors' samples.

This sequence joins TRBV6-5 and TRBJ2-1; TRBD2 matches 9 bases. The CDR3 runs to 16 residues. Germline CDR1 is MNHEY and CDR2 is SVGAGI. The trim removed 2 bases at V and 6 bases at J, leaving 8 bases unmatched. CDR3 coding DNA: TGTGCCAGCAGTTACGGGGGCGGGAGGGCCATCAATGAGCAGTTCTTC. Protein sequence: CASSYGGGRAINEQFF.

This clonotype was observed a few times. The CDR3 DNA follows: TGTGCCAGCAGTTTAATCAGGGCTGAAGCTTTCTTT. Translated, it gives CASSLIRAEAFF. The J gene is TRBJ1-1, the V gene TRBV28; D is perhaps TRBD1 (5 bases). This CDR3 has 12 residues. Trimming stripped 2 bases from V and 6 bases from J, with 7 bases between. In germline, CDR1 is MDHEN, CDR2 SYDVKM.

This clonotype was detected a few times. The chain has TRBV7-2 and TRBJ1-2, with TRBD1 matching over 9 bases. The trim removed 1 base at V and 0 bases at J, leaving 3 bases unmatched. Germline CDR1 and CDR2: SGHTA and FQGNSA. This CDR3 has 16 amino acids. The CDR3 DNA is TGTGCCAGCAGCTTAGGGGACAGGGCAGCTAACTATGGCTACACCTTC. This gives the protein CASSLGDRAANYGYTF.

V and J are TRBV29-1 and TRBJ2-3; TRBD2 is a possible D gene (6 bases). Germline loops: CDR1 SQVTM, CDR2 ANQGSEA. The CDR3 length is 12 residues. Trimming pared 5 bases from V and 5 bases from J, leaving 11 bases between. The CDR3 loop is CSVRELVDTQYF. The CDR3 bases are TGCAGCGTTCGGGAGTTGGTAGATACGCAGTATTTT.

This clonotype came up many times. The V gene is TRBV7-2, the J gene TRBJ2-3; D call uncertain. V was shortened by 5 bases and J by 2 bases, with 5 bases between the two germline ends. There are 12 residues in the CDR3. Germline CDR1 is SGHTA and CDR2 is FQGNSA. Here the CDR3 reads CASSEYTDTQYF. DNA for the CDR3: TGTGCCAGCAGCGAGTACACAGATACGCAGTATTTT.

The V call is TRBV11-2, the J call TRBJ1-1, with 7 bases fitting TRBD1. Germline V gives CDR1 SGHAT, CDR2 FQNNGV. This CDR3 is built from 15 residues. Germline trimming cut 4 bases from V and 1 base from J; bases unmatched to any gene: 6. CDR3: CASSSTRTGNTEAFF. CDR3 DNA sequence: TGTGCCAGCAGCTCAACCCGGACAGGGAACACTGAAGCTTTCTTT. The whole variable domain, filled in from reference TRBV11-2 and TRBJ1-1, reads EAGVAQSPRYKIIEKRQSVAFWCNPISGHATLYWYQQILGQGPKLLIQFQNNGVVDDSQLPKDRFSAERLKGVDSTLKIQPAKLEDSAVYLCASSSTRTGNTEAFFGQGTRLTVV.

The chain joins TRBV2 to TRBJ2-7, with D tentatively TRBD1 (5 bases). With 3 bases removed from V and 0 bases from J, the gap between germline ends came to 9 bases. Germline-derived CDR1 and CDR2 are SNHLY and FYNNEI. CDR3 length equals 14 residues. The CDR3 loop is CASSEGLVSYEQYF. The CDR3 DNA is TGTGCCAGCAGTGAGGGGCTAGTCTCCTACGAGCAGTACTTC. Variable domain in full (rest from reference TRBV2 and TRBJ2-7): EPEVTQTPSHQVTQMGQEVILRCVPISNHLYFYWYRQILGQKVEFLVSFYNNEISEKSEIFDDQFSVERPDGSNFTLKIRSTKLEDSAMYFCASSEGLVSYEQYFGPGTRLTVT.

The sample holds a few counts of this clonotype. J is TRBJ2-5 and V is TRBV12-3 or TRBV12-4; 8 positions agree with TRBD2. The J segment lost 1 base and the V segment lost 4 bases, leaving 2 bases of the junction unmatched. The CDR3 covers 14 residues. The CDR3 reads CASSWTSSQETQYF. The CDR3 region has the DNA TGTGCCAGCAGTTGGACTAGCAGCCAAGAGACCCAGTACTTC.